The rows below give T cell receptor beta chains drawn from one sample of a study of T-cell reconstitution after alpha-beta-depleted transplantation in children. TCRdb recomputed calls from the PCR reads with MiXCR, one row per CDR3 protein. The repertoire consists of around 94,000 distinct CDR3 sequences, with over 6% occurring once and the leading ten covering roughly 15%. The starting material was PBMCs, obtained before TCRalphabeta/CD19-depleted stem cell transplant. The source is a boy younger than 10 with acute lymphoblastic leukemia, due to receive a stem cell transplant. The CDR3 runs from the conserved cysteine through the conserved F or W. D genes are given only for firm matches. Not all rows give a size; the values are once, few, many and, for expanded clones, a class.

j_call clone_size v_call d_call cdr3_aa cdr3_nt
TRBJ1-4 few TRBV18 NA CASSPPQGGKLFF TGTGCCAGCTCACCACCACAGGGCGGGAAACTGTTTTTT
TRBJ1-5 many TRBV20-1 NA CSAREQEYQPQHF TGCAGTGCTAGAGAACAGGAATATCAGCCCCAGCATTTT
TRBJ2-1 many TRBV5-5 NA CASSYRDLTYNEQFF TGTGCCAGCAGCTACCGGGACCTTACCTACAATGAGCAGTTCTTC
TRBJ2-7 many TRBV11-2 TRBD1 CASSRTGENPYEQYF TGTGCCAGCAGCAGGACAGGGGAGAACCCCTACGAGCAGTACTTC
TRBJ2-5 few TRBV12-3/TRBV12-4 NA CASSYRTSQETQYF TGTGCCAGCAGCTACCGGACATCCCAAGAGACCCAGTACTTC
TRBJ1-1 many TRBV11-3 NA CASSLGRMNTEAFF TGTGCCAGCTCCCTGGGACGGATGAACACTGAAGCTTTCTTT
TRBJ2-7 few TRBV20-1 NA CSARPLGGPTYEQYF TGCAGTGCTAGACCCCTCGGGGGGCCAACCTACGAGCAGTACTTC
TRBJ2-1 NA TRBV6-5 TRBD2 CASSSLSGGLYNEQFF TGTGCCAGCAGTTCCTTAAGCGGGGGGCTATACAATGAGCAGTTCTTC
TRBJ1-5 few TRBV6-1 TRBD1 CASNLGATGYQPQHF TGTGCCAGCAACCTCGGCGCGACAGGGTATCAGCCCCAGCATTTT
TRBJ1-2 NA TRBV12-3/TRBV12-4 NA CASSPRVEGYTF TGTGCCAGCAGTCCAAGGGTGGAGGGCTACACCTTC
TRBJ2-7 many TRBV5-1 TRBD1 CASSWDRGVSEQYF TGCGCCAGCAGTTGGGACAGGGGAGTCAGCGAGCAGTACTTC
TRBJ2-7 many TRBV27 NA CASSLGGFLYEQYF TGTGCCAGCAGTTTAGGGGGTTTCCTTTACGAGCAGTACTTC
TRBJ1-5 many TRBV6-1 NA CASSENQPQHF TGTGCCAGCAGTGAAAATCAGCCCCAGCATTTT
TRBJ1-6 many TRBV6-5 TRBD1 CASSSPGQGKSPLHF TGTGCCAGCAGTTCGCCGGGACAGGGGAAGTCACCCCTCCACTTT
TRBJ2-1 many TRBV11-2 TRBD2 CASSRVRGGSEQFF TGTGCCAGCAGCAGGGTCCGGGGGGGCAGTGAGCAGTTCTTC
TRBJ2-7 NA TRBV6-5 NA CASSRVVESAYEQYF TGTGCCAGCAGTAGGGTAGTAGAGTCGGCCTACGAGCAGTACTTC
TRBJ2-5 many TRBV7-2 NA CASSLGRQETQYF TGTGCCAGCAGCTTAGGGCGGCAAGAGACCCAGTACTTC
TRBJ2-3 few TRBV3-1 TRBD2 CASSQGGLAGGTNTQYF TGTGCCAGCAGCCAAGGGGGACTAGCGGGGGGCACGAATACGCAGTATTTT